These T cell receptor beta chains were read from a single sample in a study of T cell repertoires in cytomegalovirus infection. Via MiXCR, TCRdb re-called the reads, giving one row per CDR3 protein. The data hold around 630,000 distinct CDR3 sequences, with about 24% observed a single time. The sample taken for sequencing was CD8+ T cells from PBMCs. The receptors shown here come from a human donor in good health (CMV status not recorded). Some clones in this sample may be carry-over from other donors' samples. The CDR3 runs from the conserved cysteine through the conserved F or W. The D gene is left open where the match is weak. The size field is filled for only some rows; it gives once, few, many or a size class.

>TRBD1|many|TRBJ2-5|TRBV7-9
CASSNRGIIETQYF
TGTGCCAGCAGTAACAGGGGGATCATAGAGACCCAGTACTTC
>.|.|TRBJ1-1|TRBV6-6
CASILTTSEAFF
TGTGCCAGCATCTTAACGACTTCTGAGGCTTTCTTT
>TRBD2|.|TRBJ2-3|TRBV12-5
CASGLVTEAGLNSTDTQYF
TGTGCTAGTGGTTTGGTAACCGAAGCGGGACTGAACAGCACAGATACGCAGTATTTT
>.|many|TRBJ2-3|TRBV7-9
CASFTSLSTDTQYF
TGTGCCAGCTTTACCTCCTTGAGCACAGATACGCAGTATTTT
>.|.|TRBJ2-3|TRBV27
CASSYPPGGTQYF
TGTGCCAGCAGTTATCCTCCTGGGGGTACGCAGTATTTT
>TRBD1|.|TRBJ1-2|TRBV20-1
CSARGQGTNYGYTF
TGCAGTGCTAGGGGACAGGGGACTAACTATGGCTACACCTTC
>.|many|TRBJ2-7|TRBV7-9
CASSPPGDYEQYF
TGTGCCAGCAGCCCGCCCGGGGACTACGAGCAGTACTTC
>.|.|TRBJ2-7|TRBV12-3/TRBV12-4
CASSFSGPNSEQYF
TGTGCCAGCAGTTTTTCTGGACCGAATAGCGAGCAGTACTTC
>.|once|TRBJ1-5|TRBV20-1
CSARARTDSNQPQHF
TGCAGTGCTAGAGCCCGGACAGATAGCAATCAGCCCCAGCATTTT
>.|.|TRBJ2-3|TRBV14
CASSQDWGLLQDTQYF
TGTGCCAGCAGCCAAGATTGGGGACTCCTGCAAGATACGCAGTATTTT
>.|few|TRBJ2-2|TRBV6-5
CASSHEGTGELFF
TGTGCCAGCAGTCATGAGGGCACCGGGGAGCTGTTTTTT